Reported below is one TCR beta chain. Its antigen remains unknown. Sort purity for all populations was recorded as exceeding 98%. The data are from a study of beta chain features in type 1 diabetes. At the level of the study: Researchers looked at 107,917,701 sorted cells across all samples.

Study-wide findings and caveats: Shortening that was moderate but significant affected the TCRB CDR3s of Type 1 diabetes patients in all four CD4+ subsets. cDNA sequencing could over-represent cells with high TCR expression.

Trimming took 4 bases from V and 2 from J; bases not matched to a gene: 10. The germline CDR1 and CDR2 sequences are MGHRA and YSYEKL. The CDR3 covers 17 residues. TCRB transcripts that were expressed got sequenced, as all of the isolated RNA had been reverse transcribed. This table comes from immunoSEQ multiplex PCR, and its TCRdb copy is limited to in-frame clones, with some not included. The sample lists about 660,000 clones, 11% to 15% seen once, with just under 0.04% in the top ten. The TCR sequence derives from a young man with type 1 diabetes. Source material: naive CD4+ T cells from blood. This chain uses TRBV4-1 with TRBJ2-7; 11 bases fit TRBD2. Here the CDR3 reads CASSRLPPGLAAYEQYF. In DNA, the CDR3 is TGCGCCAGCAGCCGGCTTCCACCGGGACTAGCGGCCTACGAGCAGTACTTC.